This TCR beta chain was identified in a study of blood T cell repertoires in COVID-19. The V segment lost 6 bases and the J segment 7 bases; nucleotides outside the gene matches: 15. This CDR3 is 16 amino acids long. Germline-derived CDR1 and CDR2 are LNHDA and SQIVND (reference sequence). Generated by immunoSEQ multiplex PCR, the TCRdb table keeps only in-frame clones and is missing some. The data hold 350,000 to 450,000 clones, with around 87% observed a single time. Allocation to cohorts depended on clinical history reported by the participants. The sequence derives from a man aged 35 to 55 in a cohort exposed to, infected with or recovered from COVID-19 (not recorded which). Input material: PBMCs or T cells enriched from blood (not recorded which). This chain connects TRBV19 to TRBJ2-3, with 8 bases that match TRBD2. The DNA of the CDR3 is TGTGCCAGTAGCAAAACGGGCGGACTAGCAATGAATACGCAGTATTTT. Its protein is CASSKTGGLAMNTQYF.